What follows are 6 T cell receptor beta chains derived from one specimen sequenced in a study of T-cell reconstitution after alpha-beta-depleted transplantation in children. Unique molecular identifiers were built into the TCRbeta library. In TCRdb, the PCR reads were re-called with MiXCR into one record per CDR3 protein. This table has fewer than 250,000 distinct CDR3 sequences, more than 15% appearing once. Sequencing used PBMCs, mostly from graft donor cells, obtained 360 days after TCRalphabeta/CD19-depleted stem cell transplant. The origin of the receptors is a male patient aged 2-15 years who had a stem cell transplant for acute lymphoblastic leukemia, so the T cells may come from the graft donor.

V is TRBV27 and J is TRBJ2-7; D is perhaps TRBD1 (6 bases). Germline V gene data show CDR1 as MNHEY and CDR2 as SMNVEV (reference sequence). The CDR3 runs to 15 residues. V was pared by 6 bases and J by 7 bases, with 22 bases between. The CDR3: CASRVGNRASEEQYF. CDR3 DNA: TGTGCCAGCAGAGTTGGGAACAGGGCCTCTGAAGAGCAGTACTTC.

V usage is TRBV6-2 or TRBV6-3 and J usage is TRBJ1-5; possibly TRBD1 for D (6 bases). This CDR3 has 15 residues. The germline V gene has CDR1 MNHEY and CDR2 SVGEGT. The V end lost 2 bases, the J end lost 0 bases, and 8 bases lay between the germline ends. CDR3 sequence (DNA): TGTGCCAGCAGTTACCGGACAGATAGCAATCAGCCCCAGCATTTT. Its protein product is CASSYRTDSNQPQHF.

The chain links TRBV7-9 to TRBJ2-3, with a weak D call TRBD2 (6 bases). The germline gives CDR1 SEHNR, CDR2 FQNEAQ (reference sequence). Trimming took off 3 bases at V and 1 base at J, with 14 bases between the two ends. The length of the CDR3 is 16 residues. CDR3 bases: TGTGCCAGCAGCTTGTCCGGGGGAGTAGGCACAGATACGCAGTATTTT. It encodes CASSLSGGVGTDTQYF. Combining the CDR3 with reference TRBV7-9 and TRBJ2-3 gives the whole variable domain DTGVSQNPRHKITKRGQNVTFRCDPISEHNRLYWYRQTLGQGPEFLTYFQNEAQLEKSRLLSDRFSAERPKGSFSTLEIQRTEQGDSAMYLCASSLSGGVGTDTQYFGPGTRLTVL.

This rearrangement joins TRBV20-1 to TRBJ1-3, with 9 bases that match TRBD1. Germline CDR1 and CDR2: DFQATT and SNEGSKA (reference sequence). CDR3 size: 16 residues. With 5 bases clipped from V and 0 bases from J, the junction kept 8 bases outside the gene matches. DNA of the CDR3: TGCAGTGCTCCTAGGACAGGGGCCAACTCTGGAAACACCATATATTTT. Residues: CSAPRTGANSGNTIYF.

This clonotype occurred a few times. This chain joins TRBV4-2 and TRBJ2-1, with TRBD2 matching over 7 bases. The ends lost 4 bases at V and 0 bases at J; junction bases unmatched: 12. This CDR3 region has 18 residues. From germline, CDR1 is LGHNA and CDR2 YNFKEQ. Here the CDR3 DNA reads TGTGCCAGCAGCCGAGGACTAGTTGGGGCAAGCTCCTACAATGAGCAGTTCTTC. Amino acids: CASSRGLVGASSYNEQFF.

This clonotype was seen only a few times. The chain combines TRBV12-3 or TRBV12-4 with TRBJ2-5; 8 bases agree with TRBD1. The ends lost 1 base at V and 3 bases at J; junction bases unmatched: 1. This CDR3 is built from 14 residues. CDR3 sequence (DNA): TGTGCCAGCAGTTTAGGGGACAGGAAAGAGACCCAGTACTTC. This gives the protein CASSLGDRKETQYF.